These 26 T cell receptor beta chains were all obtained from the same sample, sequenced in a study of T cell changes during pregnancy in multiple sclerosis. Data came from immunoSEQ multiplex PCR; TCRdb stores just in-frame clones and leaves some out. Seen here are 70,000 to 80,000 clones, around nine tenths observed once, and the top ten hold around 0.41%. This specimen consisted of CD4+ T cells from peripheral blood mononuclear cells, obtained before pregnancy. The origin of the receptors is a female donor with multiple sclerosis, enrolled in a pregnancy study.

The CDR3 nucleotides read TGTGCCAGCAGCCAGCCGGGACAGTACATCCATGAGCAGTTCTTC. It specifies CASSQPGQYIHEQFF. This chain joins TRBV28 and TRBJ2-1; 7 bases line up with TRBD1. V shed 6 bases, J shed 8 bases, and the junction held 13 bases outside the gene matches. The CDR3 is 15 amino acids. Germline V gives CDR1 MDHEN, CDR2 SYDVKM.

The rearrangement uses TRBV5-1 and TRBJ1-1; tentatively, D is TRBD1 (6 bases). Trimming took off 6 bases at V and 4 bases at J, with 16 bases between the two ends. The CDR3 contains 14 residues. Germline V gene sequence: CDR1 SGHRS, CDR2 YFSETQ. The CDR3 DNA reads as TGCGCCAGCACGACCGCAGGGGATCGCACTGAAGCTTTCTTT. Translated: CASTTAGDRTEAFF. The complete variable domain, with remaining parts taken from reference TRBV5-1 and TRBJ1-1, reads KAGVTQTPRYLIKTRGQQVTLSCSPISGHRSVSWYQQTPGQGLQFLFEYFSETQRNKGNFPGRFSGRQFSNSRSEMNVSTLELGDSALYLCASTTAGDRTEAFFGQGTRLTVV.

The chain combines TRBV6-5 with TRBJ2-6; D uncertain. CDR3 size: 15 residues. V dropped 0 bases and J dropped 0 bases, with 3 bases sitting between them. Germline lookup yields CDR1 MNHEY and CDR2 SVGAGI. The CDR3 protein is CASSYSSSGANVLTF. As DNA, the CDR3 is TGTGCCAGCAGTTACTCGAGCTCTGGGGCCAACGTCCTGACTTTC.

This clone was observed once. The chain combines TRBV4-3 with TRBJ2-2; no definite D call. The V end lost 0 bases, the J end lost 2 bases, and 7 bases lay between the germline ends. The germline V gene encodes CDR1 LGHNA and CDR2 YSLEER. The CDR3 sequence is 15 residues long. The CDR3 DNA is TGCGCCAGCAGCCAAGAACACAGAAACACCGGGGAGCTGTTTTTT. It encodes CASSQEHRNTGELFF.

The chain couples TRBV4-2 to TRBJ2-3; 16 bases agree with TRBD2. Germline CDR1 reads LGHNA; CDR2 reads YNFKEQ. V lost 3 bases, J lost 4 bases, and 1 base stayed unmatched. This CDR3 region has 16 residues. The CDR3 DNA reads TGTGCCAGCAGCCAGGGGACTAGCGGGGGGGCAGATACGCAGTATTTT. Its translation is CASSQGTSGGADTQYF.

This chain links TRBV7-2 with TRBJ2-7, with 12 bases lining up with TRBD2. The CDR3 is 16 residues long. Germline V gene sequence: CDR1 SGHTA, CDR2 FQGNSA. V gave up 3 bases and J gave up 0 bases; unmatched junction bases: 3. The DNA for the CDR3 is TGTGCCAGCAGCTTTCCGGGACTAGCGGGCTCCTACGAGCAGTACTTC. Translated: CASSFPGLAGSYEQYF.

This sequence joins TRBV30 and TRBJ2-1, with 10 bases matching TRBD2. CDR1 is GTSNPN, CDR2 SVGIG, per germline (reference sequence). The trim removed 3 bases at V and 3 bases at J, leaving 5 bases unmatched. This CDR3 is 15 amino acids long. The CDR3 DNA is TGTGCCTGGAGCCCCGGGACTAGCGTCTACAATGAGCAGTTCTTC. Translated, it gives CAWSPGTSVYNEQFF.

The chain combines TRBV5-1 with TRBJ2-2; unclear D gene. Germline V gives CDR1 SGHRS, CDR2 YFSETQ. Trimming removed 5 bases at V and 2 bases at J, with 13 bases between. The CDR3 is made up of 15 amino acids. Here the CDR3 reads CASSTDFSNTGELFF. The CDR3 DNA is TGCGCCAGCAGTACCGACTTCTCCAACACCGGGGAGCTGTTTTTT.

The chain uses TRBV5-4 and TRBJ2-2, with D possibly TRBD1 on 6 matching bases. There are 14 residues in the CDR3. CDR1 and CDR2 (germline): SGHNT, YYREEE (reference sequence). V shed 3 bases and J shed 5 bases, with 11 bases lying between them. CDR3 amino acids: CASSSRGGTGELFF. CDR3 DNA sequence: TGTGCCAGCAGCTCCAGGGGTGGGACCGGGGAGCTGTTTTTT. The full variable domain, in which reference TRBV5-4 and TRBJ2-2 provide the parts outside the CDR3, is ETGVTQSPTHLIKTRGQQVTLRCSSQSGHNTVSWYQQALGQGPQFIFQYYREEENGRGNFPPRFSGLQFPNYSSELNVNALELDDSALYLCASSSRGGTGELFFGEGSRLTVL.

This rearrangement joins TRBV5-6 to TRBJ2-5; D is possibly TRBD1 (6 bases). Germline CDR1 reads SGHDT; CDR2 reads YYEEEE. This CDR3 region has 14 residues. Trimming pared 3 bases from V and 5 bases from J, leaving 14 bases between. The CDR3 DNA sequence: TGTGCCAGCAGCTCGAGCAGGGGTGGGGAGACCCAGTACTTC. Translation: CASSSSRGGETQYF. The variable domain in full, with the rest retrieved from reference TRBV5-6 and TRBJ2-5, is DAGVTQSPTHLIKTRGQQVTLRCSPKSGHDTVSWYQQALGQGPQFIFQYYEEEERQRGNFPDRFSGHQFPNYSSELNVNALLLGDSALYLCASSSSRGGETQYFGPGTRLLVL.

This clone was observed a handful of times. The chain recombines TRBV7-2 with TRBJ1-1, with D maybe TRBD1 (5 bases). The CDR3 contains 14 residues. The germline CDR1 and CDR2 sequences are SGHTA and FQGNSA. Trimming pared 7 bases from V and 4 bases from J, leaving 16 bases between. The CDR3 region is CASTLRGGSTEAFF. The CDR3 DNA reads TGTGCCAGCACCCTACGGGGGGGTTCCACTGAAGCTTTCTTT.

As DNA, the CDR3 is TGTGCCAGCAGTCAACGGTACAATGAGCAGTTCTTC. It codes for CASSQRYNEQFF. The V call is TRBV7-2, the J call TRBJ2-1; D remains unclear. CDR1 is SGHTA and CDR2 is FQGNSA in the germline V gene. The CDR3 is made up of 12 amino acids. V was cut by 6 bases and J by 4 bases, with 7 bases left in between.

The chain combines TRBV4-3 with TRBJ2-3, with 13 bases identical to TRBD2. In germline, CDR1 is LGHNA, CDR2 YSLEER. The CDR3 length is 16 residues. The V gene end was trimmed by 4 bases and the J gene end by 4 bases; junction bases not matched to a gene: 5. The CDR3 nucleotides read TGCGCCAGCAGCCCCAGACTAGCGGGGGGCGCAGATACGCAGTATTTT. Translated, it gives CASSPRLAGGADTQYF.

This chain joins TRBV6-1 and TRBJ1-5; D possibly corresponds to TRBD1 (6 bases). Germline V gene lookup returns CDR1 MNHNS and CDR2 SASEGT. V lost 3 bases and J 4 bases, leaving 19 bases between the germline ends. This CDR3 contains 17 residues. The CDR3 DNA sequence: TGTGCCAGCAGTGACCCCCCACAGGGCACCTTAAATCAGCCCCAGCATTTT. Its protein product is CASSDPPQGTLNQPQHF.

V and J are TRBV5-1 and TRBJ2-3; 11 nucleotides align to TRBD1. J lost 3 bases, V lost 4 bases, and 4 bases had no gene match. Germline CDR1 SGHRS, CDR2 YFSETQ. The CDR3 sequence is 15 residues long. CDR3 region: CASSGGDRGTDTQYF. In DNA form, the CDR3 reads TGCGCCAGCAGCGGGGGGGACAGGGGGACAGATACGCAGTATTTT.

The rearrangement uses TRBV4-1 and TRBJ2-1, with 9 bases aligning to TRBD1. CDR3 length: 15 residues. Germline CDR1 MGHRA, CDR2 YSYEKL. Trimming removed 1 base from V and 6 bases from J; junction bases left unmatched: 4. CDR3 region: CASSQVTGGRNEQFF. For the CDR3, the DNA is TGCGCCAGCAGCCAAGTCACAGGGGGCCGCAATGAGCAGTTCTTC.

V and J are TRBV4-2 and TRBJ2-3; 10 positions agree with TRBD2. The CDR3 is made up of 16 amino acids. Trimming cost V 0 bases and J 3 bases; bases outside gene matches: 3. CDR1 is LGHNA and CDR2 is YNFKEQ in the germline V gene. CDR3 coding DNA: TGTGCCAGCAGCCAAGAGACACTAGCGGGGACAGATACGCAGTATTTT. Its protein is CASSQETLAGTDTQYF.

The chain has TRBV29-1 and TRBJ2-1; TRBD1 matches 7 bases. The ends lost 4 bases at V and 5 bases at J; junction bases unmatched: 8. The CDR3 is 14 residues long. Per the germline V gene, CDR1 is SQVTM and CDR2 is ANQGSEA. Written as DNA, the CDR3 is TGCAGCGTTGCCCGGACAGGAGCGGACAATGAGCAGTTCTTC. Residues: CSVARTGADNEQFF.

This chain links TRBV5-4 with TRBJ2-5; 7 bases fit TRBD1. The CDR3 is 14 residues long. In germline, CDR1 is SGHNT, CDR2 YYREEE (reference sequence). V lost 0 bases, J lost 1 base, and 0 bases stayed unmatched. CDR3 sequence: CASSLGTGQETQYF. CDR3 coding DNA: TGTGCCAGCAGCTTGGGGACAGGCCAAGAGACCCAGTACTTC.

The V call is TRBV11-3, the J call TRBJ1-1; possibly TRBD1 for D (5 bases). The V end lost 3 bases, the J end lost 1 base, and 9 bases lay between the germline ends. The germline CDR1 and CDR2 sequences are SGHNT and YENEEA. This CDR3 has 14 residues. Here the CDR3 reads CASSFRQRNTEAFF. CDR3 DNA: TGTGCCAGCAGCTTTCGACAGCGGAACACTGAAGCTTTCTTT.

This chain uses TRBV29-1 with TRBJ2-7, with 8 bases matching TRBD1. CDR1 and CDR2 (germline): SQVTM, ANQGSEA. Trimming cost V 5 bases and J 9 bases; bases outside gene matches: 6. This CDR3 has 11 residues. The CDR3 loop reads CSVTGQGRQYF. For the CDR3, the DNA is TGCAGCGTTACTGGACAGGGCCGGCAGTACTTC.

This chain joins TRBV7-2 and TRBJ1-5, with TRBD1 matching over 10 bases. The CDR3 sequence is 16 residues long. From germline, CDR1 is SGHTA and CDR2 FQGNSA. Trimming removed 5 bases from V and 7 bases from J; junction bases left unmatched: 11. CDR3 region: CASSTRSTGGEQPQHF. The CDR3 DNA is TGTGCCAGCAGCACCCGATCGACAGGGGGCGAGCAGCCCCAGCATTTT.

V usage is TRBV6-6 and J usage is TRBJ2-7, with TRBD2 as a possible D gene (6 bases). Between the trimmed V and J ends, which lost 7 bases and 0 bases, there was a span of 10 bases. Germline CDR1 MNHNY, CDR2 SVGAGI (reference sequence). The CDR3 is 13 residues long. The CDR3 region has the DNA TGTGCCAGCACTTGGGACTCCTCCTACGAGCAGTACTTC. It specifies CASTWDSSYEQYF.

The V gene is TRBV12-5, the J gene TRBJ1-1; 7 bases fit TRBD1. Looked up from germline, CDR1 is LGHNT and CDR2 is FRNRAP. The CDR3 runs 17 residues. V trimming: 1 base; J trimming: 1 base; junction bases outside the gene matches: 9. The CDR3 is CASGLDKGASGNTEAFF. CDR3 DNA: TGTGCTAGTGGTTTGGATAAGGGGGCGAGTGGGAACACTGAAGCTTTCTTT. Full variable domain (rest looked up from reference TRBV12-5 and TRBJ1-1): DARVTQTPRHKVTEMGQEVTMRCQPILGHNTVFWYRQTMMQGLELLAYFRNRAPLDDSGMPKDRFSAEMPDATLATLKIQPSEPRDSAVYFCASGLDKGASGNTEAFFGQGTRLTVV.

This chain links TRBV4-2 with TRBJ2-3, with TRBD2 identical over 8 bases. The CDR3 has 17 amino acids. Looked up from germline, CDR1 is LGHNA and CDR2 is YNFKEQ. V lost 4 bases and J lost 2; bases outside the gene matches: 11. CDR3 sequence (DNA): TGTGCCAGCAGCCGGGGGTCGTTGCGGGAGGCCACAGATACGCAGTATTTT. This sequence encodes CASSRGSLREATDTQYF.

The CDR3 sequence: CASSQTGSGEKLFF. The CDR3 DNA reads TGTGCCAGCAGCCAGACAGGGTCAGGAGAAAAACTGTTTTTT. The rearrangement links TRBV5-6 to TRBJ1-4; 7 bases align to TRBD1. Unmatched junction bases numbered 8, after V lost 4 bases and J lost 8 bases. CDR1 is SGHDT, CDR2 YYEEEE, per germline. CDR3 size: 14 residues. Complete variable domain (other parts from reference TRBV5-6 and TRBJ1-4): DAGVTQSPTHLIKTRGQQVTLRCSPKSGHDTVSWYQQALGQGPQFIFQYYEEEERQRGNFPDRFSGHQFPNYSSELNVNALLLGDSALYLCASSQTGSGEKLFFGSGTQLSVL.